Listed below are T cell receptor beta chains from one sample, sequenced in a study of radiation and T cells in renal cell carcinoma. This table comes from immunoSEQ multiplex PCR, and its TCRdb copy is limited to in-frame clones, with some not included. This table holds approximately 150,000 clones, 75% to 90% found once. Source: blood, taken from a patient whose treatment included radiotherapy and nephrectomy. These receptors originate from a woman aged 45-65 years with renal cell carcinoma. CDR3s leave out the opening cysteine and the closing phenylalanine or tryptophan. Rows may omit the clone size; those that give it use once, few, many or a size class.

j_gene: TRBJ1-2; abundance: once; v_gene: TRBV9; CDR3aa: ASSTSDRNYGYT
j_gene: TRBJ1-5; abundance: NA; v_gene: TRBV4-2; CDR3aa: ASSVTVDSNQPQH
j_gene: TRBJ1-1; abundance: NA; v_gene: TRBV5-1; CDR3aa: ASGDRDGAEAF
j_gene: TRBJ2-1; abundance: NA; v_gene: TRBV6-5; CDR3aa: ASSTGHNEQF
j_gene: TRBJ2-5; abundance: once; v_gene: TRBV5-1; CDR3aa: ASSLARVSQETQY
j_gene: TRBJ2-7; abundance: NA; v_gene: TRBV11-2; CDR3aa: ASSLTYEQY
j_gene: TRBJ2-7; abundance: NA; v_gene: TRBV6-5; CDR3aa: ASMRVTYEQY
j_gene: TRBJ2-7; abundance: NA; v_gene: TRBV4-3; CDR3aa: ASSQAGTGNYEQY
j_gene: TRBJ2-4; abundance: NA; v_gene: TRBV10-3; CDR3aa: AISGTGDLVKNIQY
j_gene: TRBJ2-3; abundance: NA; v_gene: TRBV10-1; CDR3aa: ASSGSGTQY
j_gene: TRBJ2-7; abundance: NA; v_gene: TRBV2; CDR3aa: ASSDGQGAYEQY
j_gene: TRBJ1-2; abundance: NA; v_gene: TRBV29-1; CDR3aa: SVGQGEGYT
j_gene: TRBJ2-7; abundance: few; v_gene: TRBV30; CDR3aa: ASEAGLDQY
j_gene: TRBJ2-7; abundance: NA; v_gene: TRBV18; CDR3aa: ASSGLAGVYEQY
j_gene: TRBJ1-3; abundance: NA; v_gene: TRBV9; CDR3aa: ASSLGQGDAAIY
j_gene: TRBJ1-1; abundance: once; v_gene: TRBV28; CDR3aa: ASSKPGLGLSF
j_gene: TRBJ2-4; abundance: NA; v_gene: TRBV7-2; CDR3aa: ASSSWTGRKNIQY
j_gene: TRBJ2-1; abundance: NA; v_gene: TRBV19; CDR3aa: ASSIGYYNEQF
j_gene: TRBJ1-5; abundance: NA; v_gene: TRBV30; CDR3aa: AWSPASDQPQH
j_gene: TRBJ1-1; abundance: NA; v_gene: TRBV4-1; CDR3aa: ASSQVRNTEAF
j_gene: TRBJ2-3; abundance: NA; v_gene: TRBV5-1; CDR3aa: ASTLAGGSISDTQY
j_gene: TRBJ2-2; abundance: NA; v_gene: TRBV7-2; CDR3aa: ASRREGELF
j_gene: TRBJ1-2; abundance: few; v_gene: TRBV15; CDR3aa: ATSRGTGGLDYGYT
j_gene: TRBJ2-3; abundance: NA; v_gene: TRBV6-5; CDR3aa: ASRSSGRNTQY
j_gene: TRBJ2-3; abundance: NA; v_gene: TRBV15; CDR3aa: ATSRPTSGRLDTQY
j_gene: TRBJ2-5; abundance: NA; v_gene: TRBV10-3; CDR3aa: AITFGHQETQY
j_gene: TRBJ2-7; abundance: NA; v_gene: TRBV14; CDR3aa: ASSQYLAGNLYEQY
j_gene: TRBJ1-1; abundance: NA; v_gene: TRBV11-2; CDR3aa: ASSLGLETEAF
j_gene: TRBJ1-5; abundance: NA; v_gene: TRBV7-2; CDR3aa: ASSLQGSGNQPQH
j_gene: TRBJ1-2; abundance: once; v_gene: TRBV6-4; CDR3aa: ASSDSWQVPSGYT
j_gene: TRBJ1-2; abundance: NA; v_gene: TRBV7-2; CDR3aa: ASSLGTGEGYGYT
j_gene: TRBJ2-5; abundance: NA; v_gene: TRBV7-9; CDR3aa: ASTRPSSGSKTQY
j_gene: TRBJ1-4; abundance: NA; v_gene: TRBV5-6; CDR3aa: ASSTGVRSEKLF
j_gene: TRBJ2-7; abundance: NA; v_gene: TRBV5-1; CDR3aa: ASSSGAYEQY
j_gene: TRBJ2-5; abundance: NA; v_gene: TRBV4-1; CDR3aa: ASSQAGTSGPHQETQY
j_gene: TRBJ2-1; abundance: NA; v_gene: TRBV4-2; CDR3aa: ASSQVRGSDYNEQF
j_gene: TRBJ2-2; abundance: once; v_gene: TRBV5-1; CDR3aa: ASSPRTGSNTGELF
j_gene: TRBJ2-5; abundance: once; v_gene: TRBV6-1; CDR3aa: ASRRRVQETQY
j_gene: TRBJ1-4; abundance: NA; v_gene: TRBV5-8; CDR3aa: ASSLATDDEKLF
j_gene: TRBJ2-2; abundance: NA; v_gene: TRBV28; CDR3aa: ASSASWISGELF
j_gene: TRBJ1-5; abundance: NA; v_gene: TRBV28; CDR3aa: ASSHKRGQGIHQPQH
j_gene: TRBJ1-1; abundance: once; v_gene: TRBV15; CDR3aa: ATSNSMNTEAF
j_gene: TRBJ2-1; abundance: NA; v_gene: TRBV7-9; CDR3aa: ASGPGQGRLEQF
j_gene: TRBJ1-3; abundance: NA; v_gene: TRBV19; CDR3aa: ASSMPQGKTLSAGNTIY
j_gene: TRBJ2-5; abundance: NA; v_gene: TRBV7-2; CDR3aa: ASSLVLETQY
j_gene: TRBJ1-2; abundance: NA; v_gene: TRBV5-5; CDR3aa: ASSSGTGNYGYT
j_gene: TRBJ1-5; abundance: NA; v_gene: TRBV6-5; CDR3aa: ASRGDRGQPQH
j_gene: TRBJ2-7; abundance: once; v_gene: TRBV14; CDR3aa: ASSQARIYEQY
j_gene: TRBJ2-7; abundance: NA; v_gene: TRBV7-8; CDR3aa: ASSSPGGEQY
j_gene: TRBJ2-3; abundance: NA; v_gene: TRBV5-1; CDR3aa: ASSLALSGGTDTQY